The clone carrying this T cell receptor beta chain was seen a single time. Its target is unknown. These data are taken from a study of cytomegalovirus exposure and HLA in healthy donors. Study-wide findings and caveats: Overall, roughly 160 TCR beta chains were annotated as cytomegalovirus-associated. Reports state that TCR beta sequences accurately predicted most subjects' HLA-A and HLA-B alleles. It was only CMV serostatus that was available as immune exposure information.

This CDR3 comprises 12 residues. V was clipped by 11 bases and J by 2 bases; unmatched bases: 4. Germline CDR1 MNHEY, CDR2 SVGAGI. Amplification used 60 Vbeta primers and 13 Jbeta primers. TCRdb's table, derived via immunoSEQ multiplex PCR, lists solely in-frame clones and lacks some. The sample includes 200,000 to 250,000 clones, around four fifths of them seen just once. Each of the donors was a healthy bone marrow donor. The TCR sequence derives from a woman aged 40 to 55 in good health and CMV-seronegative. The sequenced sample was PBMCs. The chain has TRBV6-5 and TRBJ1-2; 8 bases are a match to TRBD1. The DNA of the CDR3 is TGTGCCGCGCGACAGGGGAACTATGGCTACACCTTC. Protein sequence: CAARQGNYGYTF.